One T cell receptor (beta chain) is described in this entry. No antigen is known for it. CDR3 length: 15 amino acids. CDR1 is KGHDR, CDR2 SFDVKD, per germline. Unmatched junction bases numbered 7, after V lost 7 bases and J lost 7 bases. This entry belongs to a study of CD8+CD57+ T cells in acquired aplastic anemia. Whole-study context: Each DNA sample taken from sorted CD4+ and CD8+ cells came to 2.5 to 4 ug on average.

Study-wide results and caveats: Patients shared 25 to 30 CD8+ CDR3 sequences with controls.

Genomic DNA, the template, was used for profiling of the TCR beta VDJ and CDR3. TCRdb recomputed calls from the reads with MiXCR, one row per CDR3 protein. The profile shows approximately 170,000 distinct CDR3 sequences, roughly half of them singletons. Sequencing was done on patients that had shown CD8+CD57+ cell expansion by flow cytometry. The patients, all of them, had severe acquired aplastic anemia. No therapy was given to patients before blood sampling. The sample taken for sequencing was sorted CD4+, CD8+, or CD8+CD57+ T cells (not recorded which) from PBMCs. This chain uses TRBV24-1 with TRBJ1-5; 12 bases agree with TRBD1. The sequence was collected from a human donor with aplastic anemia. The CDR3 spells CATRAGQGARQPQHF. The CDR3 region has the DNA TGTGCCACCAGAGCGGGACAGGGGGCTCGGCAGCCCCAGCATTTT.